The 26 T cell receptor beta chains below come from one sample, sequenced in a study of CD8 T cells in ankylosing spondylitis. Each CDR3 protein is one row after TCRdb ran MiXCR on the 5' RACE reads. The profile shows 150,000 to 200,000 distinct CDR3 sequences, 25% to 35% of them singletons. Source material: synovial fluid, either unsorted or a sorted T cell fraction (not recorded which). These receptors all stem from a male donor with ankylosing spondylitis.

The rearrangement joins TRBV3-1 to TRBJ2-7; 7 bases map to TRBD1. CDR1 LGHDT and CDR2 YNNKEL come from the germline V gene (reference sequence). The CDR3 spans 13 residues. Trimming removed 7 bases from V and 2 bases from J; junction bases left unmatched: 5. CDR3 sequence reads: CASNRGGAYEQYF. CDR3 coding DNA: TGTGCCAGCAACAGGGGTGGGGCCTACGAGCAGTACTTC.

The chain combines TRBV18 with TRBJ1-2; D unresolved. The CDR3 contains 14 residues. The germline V and J ends were trimmed by 2 bases and 7 bases, with 14 bases remaining between them. CDR1 KGHSH and CDR2 LQKENI come from the germline V gene. The CDR3 loop reads CASSPNTGQGGYTF. The CDR3 DNA sequence: TGTGCCAGCTCACCAAATACGGGTCAAGGTGGCTACACCTTC.

This chain joins TRBV10-3 and TRBJ2-1; 8 nucleotides agree with TRBD1. The germline V gene encodes CDR1 ENHRY and CDR2 SYGVKD. Trimming took 4 bases from V and 7 from J; bases not matched to a gene: 6. The CDR3 is made up of 14 amino acids. The CDR3 here is CAISAGGYGNEQFF. In nucleotides, the CDR3 is TGTGCCATCAGTGCAGGGGGCTACGGGAATGAGCAGTTCTTC.

This chain uses TRBV20-1 with TRBJ2-1; 8 positions match TRBD2. The CDR3 totals 15 residues. J lost 12 bases, V lost 3 bases, and 16 bases had no gene match. The germline CDR1 and CDR2 sequences are DFQATT and SNEGSKA (reference sequence). CDR3 nucleotides: TGCAGTGCTAGTGGGGGCATATCGGGAGGGCCTGGGCAGTTCTTC. Translation gives CSASGGISGGPGQFF.

The J gene is TRBJ1-3, the V gene TRBV5-1; D possibly corresponds to TRBD1 (5 bases). The CDR3 contains 16 residues. Germline V gives CDR1 SGHRS, CDR2 YFSETQ. The ends were cut back, 0 bases at V and 0 bases at J, with 10 bases in the middle. The DNA of the CDR3 is TGCGCCAGCAGCTTGGCGGCGGGGGACTCTGGAAACACCATATATTTT. This gives the protein CASSLAAGDSGNTIYF. Drawing the rest from reference TRBV5-1 and TRBJ1-3, the complete variable domain is KAGVTQTPRYLIKTRGQQVTLSCSPISGHRSVSWYQQTPGQGLQFLFEYFSETQRNKGNFPGRFSGRQFSNSRSEMNVSTLELGDSALYLCASSLAAGDSGNTIYFGEGSWLTVV.

This chain uses TRBV7-2 with TRBJ2-1, with no clear D. Germline CDR1 reads SGHTA; CDR2 reads FQGNSA. Deletions cut 2 bases from V and 15 bases from J, with 11 bases between. The CDR3 sequence is 11 residues long. The chain's CDR3 is CASSLTFDRFF. Here the CDR3 DNA reads TGTGCCAGCAGCTTAACGTTCGATCGGTTCTTC.

The table lists this clonotype with many counts. CDR3: CASSLARGGIAFFRTDTQYF. CDR3 DNA sequence: TGTGCCAGCAGCTTGGCTCGTGGTGGCATCGCCTTTTTCCGCACAGATACGCAGTATTTT. This chain links TRBV13 with TRBJ2-3; no clear D. The V gene's germline CDR1 is PRHDT and CDR2 FYEKMQ (reference sequence). The germline V and J ends were trimmed by 3 bases and 1 base, with 26 bases remaining between them. The CDR3 length is 20 residues.

This clonotype was seen only a few times. This chain links TRBV20-1 with TRBJ1-2; D is unresolved. Germline assignment: CDR1 DFQATT and CDR2 SNEGSKA (reference sequence). The CDR3 is 13 residues long. Trimming cost V 0 bases and J 1 base, with 6 bases left between them. Here the CDR3 DNA reads TGCAGTGCTAGAGATTACCTTAACTATGGCTACACCTTC. Its translation is CSARDYLNYGYTF.

In this sample, this clonotype turned up a few times. The gene calls are TRBV7-9 and TRBJ1-1, with unresolved D. Germline CDR1 and CDR2: SEHNR and FQNEAQ (reference sequence). V lost 6 bases, J lost 2 bases, and 10 bases lay in between. This CDR3 contains 13 residues. CDR3 in DNA: TGTGCCAGCAGGGACGAGGGAAACACTGAAGCTTTCTTT. The encoded protein is CASRDEGNTEAFF.

This sequence joins TRBV7-2 and TRBJ2-2, with a possible D match to TRBD2 (5 bases). V was trimmed by 1 base and J by 4 bases, leaving 7 bases between them. Germline assignment: CDR1 SGHTA and CDR2 FQGNSA. CDR3 length: 14 amino acids. The CDR3: CASSLVAGTGELFF. Here the CDR3 DNA reads TGTGCCAGCAGCTTAGTGGCGGGCACCGGGGAGCTGTTTTTT.

The chain is built from TRBV6-2 or TRBV6-3 and TRBJ2-1, with 10 bases identical to TRBD2. CDR3 size: 14 residues. With 5 bases clipped from V and 8 bases from J, the junction kept 6 bases outside the gene matches. Per germline, CDR1 MNHEY and CDR2 SVGEGT. CDR3 DNA: TGTGCCAGCAGTCGGACTAGCGGAAGCCATGAGCAGTTCTTC. Residues: CASSRTSGSHEQFF.

The V and J genes are TRBV5-1 and TRBJ2-1; the D gene is possibly TRBD2 (6 bases). This CDR3 region has 13 residues. The germline gives CDR1 SGHRS, CDR2 YFSETQ. V was clipped by 4 bases and J by 10 bases, with 15 bases between them. CDR3 sequence: CASSDLSAGEQFF. CDR3 in DNA: TGCGCCAGCAGCGATTTGTCAGCGGGCGAGCAGTTCTTC.

The chain employs TRBV20-1 and TRBJ2-1; D possibly matches TRBD1 or TRBD2 (6 bases each). The CDR3 is made up of 11 amino acids. CDR1 and CDR2 from the germline V gene are DFQATT and SNEGSKA (reference sequence). Trimming cost V 5 bases and J 9 bases, with 11 bases left between them. The CDR3 sequence: CSAEKGGEQFF. CDR3 nucleotides: TGCAGTGCTGAAAAGGGGGGTGAGCAGTTCTTC.

The genes are TRBV12-3 or TRBV12-4 and TRBJ2-2; D ambiguous. The CDR3 loop spans 15 amino acids. The V end lost 1 base, the J end lost 5 bases, and 11 bases lay between the germline ends. Here the CDR3 reads CASSLEGNPTGELFF. In DNA form, the CDR3 reads TGTGCCAGCAGTTTAGAAGGGAACCCTACCGGGGAGCTGTTTTTT.

The chain links TRBV6-1 to TRBJ1-1, with D unclear. Trimming removed 6 bases from V and 0 bases from J, with 14 bases in between. The CDR3 contains 15 residues. The germline V gene has CDR1 MNHNS and CDR2 SASEGT. This CDR3 reads CASSPARVMNTEAFF. For the CDR3, the DNA is TGTGCCAGCAGCCCCGCCAGAGTCATGAACACTGAAGCTTTCTTT.

This chain joins TRBV24-1 and TRBJ2-1; 7 positions match TRBD2. The germline V gene encodes CDR1 KGHDR and CDR2 SFDVKD. The CDR3 has 15 amino acids. The ends lost 4 bases at V and 7 bases at J; junction bases unmatched: 9. CDR3 in amino acids: CATSDTGGGRNEQFF. CDR3 nucleotides: TGTGCCACCAGTGACACGGGGGGAGGTCGGAATGAGCAGTTCTTC.

The sample holds many counts of this clonotype. V gene TRBV29-1 combines with J gene TRBJ2-4; D possibly corresponds to TRBD2 (7 bases). The germline V and J ends were trimmed by 4 bases and 2 bases, with 12 bases remaining between them. Germline assignment: CDR1 SQVTM and CDR2 ANQGSEA. The CDR3 loop spans 14 amino acids. The CDR3 loop reads CSVGGGLSKNIQYF. DNA of the CDR3: TGCAGCGTTGGGGGGGGCCTGTCCAAAAACATTCAGTACTTC.

The rearrangement links TRBV5-1 to TRBJ2-5, with 7 nucleotides matching TRBD2. Trimming at V came to 1 base and at J to 2 bases, leaving 5 bases not matched to a gene. The CDR3 loop spans 15 amino acids. Looked up from germline, CDR1 is SGHRS and CDR2 is YFSETQ. CDR3 region: CASSLNPGGQETQYF. As DNA, the CDR3 is TGCGCCAGCAGCTTGAATCCGGGGGGACAAGAGACCCAGTACTTC.

The rearrangement links TRBV6-2 or TRBV6-3 to TRBJ2-7; D gene uncertain. Germline CDR1 and CDR2: MNHEY and SVGEGT. The CDR3 spans 13 residues. V lost 4 bases and J lost 6, with 13 bases in between. CDR3 region: CASSSSPRAEQYF. CDR3 nucleotide sequence: TGTGCCAGCAGTTCCAGTCCCCGCGCCGAGCAGTACTTC.

The chain employs TRBV12-3 or TRBV12-4 and TRBJ1-1, with a possible D match to TRBD1 (5 bases). Trimming removed 5 bases from V and 3 bases from J, with 13 bases in between. The CDR3 totals 14 residues. The CDR3 reads CASSNDRRDTEAFF. In DNA form, the CDR3 reads TGTGCCAGCAGTAATGACAGACGAGACACTGAAGCTTTCTTT.

V gene TRBV5-1 combines with J gene TRBJ1-1, with D unclear. Germline V gene lookup returns CDR1 SGHRS and CDR2 YFSETQ. V lost 2 bases and J lost 0, with 8 bases in between. The CDR3 extends over 14 amino acids. The CDR3 DNA reads TGCGCCAGCAGCTTAAGACTGATGAACACTGAAGCTTTCTTT. Its translation: CASSLRLMNTEAFF.

This clonotype showed up just a few times. The chain uses TRBV6-1 and TRBJ1-1, with 11 bases matching TRBD1. Germline V lookup: CDR1 MNHNS, CDR2 SASEGT. The ends lost 4 bases at V and 7 bases at J; junction bases unmatched: 8. CDR3 length: 15 amino acids. The CDR3 reads CASSVGGTGGIEAFF. The CDR3 nucleotides are TGTGCCAGCAGTGTGGGCGGGACAGGGGGAATTGAAGCTTTCTTT.

V usage is TRBV5-6 and J usage is TRBJ2-7; D unresolved. This CDR3 spans 12 amino acids. V was trimmed by 4 bases and J by 0 bases, leaving 5 bases between them. Germline CDR1 is SGHDT and CDR2 is YYEEEE. CDR3 amino acids: CASSADSYEQYF. Written as DNA, the CDR3 is TGTGCCAGCAGCGCGGACTCCTACGAGCAGTACTTC.

There are a few counts of this clonotype. The CDR3, as DNA: TGTGCCAGCAGCTTAATCCTACAGGGTACAGGCTACACCTTC. Translated: CASSLILQGTGYTF. This rearrangement joins TRBV7-2 to TRBJ1-2, with D possibly being TRBD1 (6 bases). The CDR3 has 14 residues. Trimming shortened V by 2 bases and J by 8 bases, and 15 bases separated the two germline ends. Germline lookup yields CDR1 SGHTA and CDR2 FQGNSA.

The chain couples TRBV12-3 or TRBV12-4 to TRBJ2-7; 8 bases agree with TRBD1. The CDR3 is 15 amino acids. V was pared by 4 bases and J by 2 bases, with 7 bases of the junction left unmatched. The CDR3 loop reads CASSSNRGVPYEQYF. The CDR3, as DNA: TGTGCCAGCAGTTCCAACAGGGGGGTTCCCTACGAGCAGTACTTC.

This clonotype was seen just once. This chain links TRBV4-2 with TRBJ1-3; D gene unclear. There are 14 residues in the CDR3. The V gene lost 4 bases and the J gene lost 2 bases, with 9 bases spanning the gap. Per the germline V gene, CDR1 is LGHNA and CDR2 is YNFKEQ. The CDR3 DNA is TGTGCCAGCAGCCCGGAGGGTACTGGAAACACCATATATTTT. It yields the protein CASSPEGTGNTIYF.